These T cell receptor beta chains were read from a single sample in a study of shared clonotypes between healthy human individuals. Measured with immunoSEQ multiplex PCR; TCRdb has only the in-frame clones, and not every one. The sample records about 1 million clones, about 75% being singletons. The sample comprised memory CD4+ T cells sorted from blood. The source is a man younger than 30 in good health. The CDR3 runs from the conserved cysteine through the conserved F or W. A D gene is named only where the DNA matches it firmly. Size tells how often a clone was seen (once, few, many) or the class of an expanded clone, and some rows leave it out.

>TRBJ1-2|.|.|TRBV5-1
CASSLDFYGYTF
TGCGCCAGCAGCCTGGACTTTTATGGCTACACCTTC
>TRBJ1-1|TRBD1|.|TRBV5-1
CASSGTGKSAEAFF
TGCGCCAGCAGTGGGACAGGGAAGAGCGCTGAAGCTTTCTTT
>TRBJ2-3|.|.|TRBV30
CAWSSGDTQYF
TGTGCCTGGAGTTCGGGGGATACGCAGTATTTT
>TRBJ2-2|.|.|TRBV13
CASSRQVLGELFF
TGTGCCAGCAGCCGTCAGGTTCTCGGGGAGCTGTTTTTT
>TRBJ2-5|.|.|TRBV11-3
CASSLGSGETQYF
TGTGCCAGCAGCTTAGGTTCGGGAGAGACCCAGTACTTC
>TRBJ1-1|TRBD1|.|TRBV18
CASSGQMNTEAFF
TGTGCCAGCTCGGGACAGATGAACACTGAAGCTTTCTTT
>TRBJ2-1|.|.|TRBV29-1
CSAPDQNYNEQFF
TGCAGCGCCCCAGACCAGAACTACAATGAGCAGTTCTTC
>TRBJ2-7|TRBD2|few|TRBV5-1
CASSLSRGDYEQYF
TGCGCCAGCAGCTTGTCCCGGGGGGACTACGAGCAGTACTTC
>TRBJ1-2|.|.|TRBV15
CATSSGPPRENYGYTF
TGTGCCACCAGCAGCGGACCGCCCCGGGAGAACTATGGCTACACCTTC
>TRBJ2-7|TRBD1|.|TRBV18
CASSPPAQGAGEQYF
TGTGCCAGCTCACCACCGGCACAGGGGGCGGGTGAGCAGTACTTC
>TRBJ1-1|TRBD1|once|TRBV6-4
CASRPTGANTEAFF
TGTGCCAGCAGACCCACAGGGGCGAACACTGAAGCTTTCTTT
>TRBJ1-6|TRBD1|.|TRBV7-2
CASSPGQRNSPLHF
TGTGCCAGCAGCCCGGGACAGAGAAATTCACCCCTCCACTTT
>TRBJ2-5|TRBD2|once|TRBV12-5
CASGSSGTSGRETQYF
TGTGCTAGTGGCTCCTCCGGGACTAGCGGGAGAGAGACCCAGTACTTC
>TRBJ2-7|.|.|TRBV11-3
CASGDNPYEQYF
TGTGCCAGCGGGGACAACCCCTACGAGCAGTACTTC
>TRBJ2-2|.|.|TRBV2
CASSGQGVTGELFF
TGTGCCAGCAGTGGGCAGGGTGTAACCGGGGAGCTGTTTTTT
>TRBJ2-7|.|.|TRBV9
CASLTQTYEQYF
TGTGCCAGCCTTACTCAAACCTACGAGCAGTACTTC
>TRBJ1-6|TRBD1|.|TRBV28
CASSSDRASSPLHF
TGTGCCAGCAGTTCGGACAGGGCGAGTTCACCCCTCCACTTT
>TRBJ1-2|.|.|TRBV5-1
CASSLEAVPYGYTF
TGCGCCAGCAGCTTGGAAGCAGTACCCTATGGCTACACCTTC
>TRBJ1-2|.|.|TRBV6-1
CASSDVPGLALYGYTF
TGTGCCAGCAGTGACGTACCAGGGCTTGCTTTGTATGGCTACACCTTC
>TRBJ2-1|.|.|TRBV19
CASQYYNEQFF
TGTGCCAGTCAATACTACAATGAGCAGTTCTTC
>TRBJ2-5|.|.|TRBV10-3
CAISESPGSLETQYF
TGTGCCATCAGTGAGTCTCCGGGATCTTTAGAGACCCAGTACTTC
>TRBJ2-2|TRBD2|.|TRBV7-9
CASGYSGGTGELFF
TGTGCCAGCGGCTATAGCGGGGGGACCGGGGAGCTGTTTTTT
>TRBJ2-3|.|.|TRBV6-5
CASSPGGGSTDTQYF
TGTGCCAGCAGTCCCGGAGGCGGGAGCACAGATACGCAGTATTTT
>TRBJ1-4|TRBD1|.|TRBV5-1
CASSLGQGSTNEKLFF
TGCGCCAGCAGCTTAGGACAGGGTTCAACTAATGAAAAACTGTTTTTT
>TRBJ2-1|TRBD2|.|TRBV2
CASSGREGGEQFF
TGTGCCAGCAGTGGCAGGGAGGGAGGTGAGCAGTTCTTC
>TRBJ2-6|.|.|TRBV5-1
CASSLAQGGVNVLTF
TGCGCCAGCAGCTTGGCCCAGGGTGGGGTCAACGTCCTGACTTTC
>TRBJ2-5|TRBD1|many|TRBV7-2
CASTATLTGGAETQYF
TGTGCCAGCACCGCAACGTTGACAGGGGGCGCCGAGACCCAGTACTTC
>TRBJ2-4|.|.|TRBV11-2
CASSLATGKVAKNIQYF
TGTGCCAGCAGCTTAGCTACAGGGAAAGTCGCCAAAAACATTCAGTACTTC
>TRBJ2-5|TRBD2|.|TRBV10-3
CAISSSGKLQETQYF
TGTGCCATCAGCTCAAGCGGGAAACTCCAAGAGACCCAGTACTTC
>TRBJ1-4|TRBD1|.|TRBV12-5
CASGLGQVNEKLFF
TGTGCTAGTGGTTTAGGACAGGTTAATGAAAAACTGTTTTTT
>TRBJ2-1|.|.|TRBV5-4
CASSRTAERKYNEQFF
TGTGCCAGCTCTCGGACAGCGGAACGAAAATACAATGAGCAGTTCTTC
>TRBJ2-2|.|.|TRBV2
CASSDQGTGELFF
TGTGCCAGCAGTGACCAGGGCACCGGGGAGCTGTTTTTT
>TRBJ2-1|TRBD1|.|TRBV29-1
CSVVQGARDNEQFF
TGCAGCGTTGTACAGGGGGCAAGGGACAATGAGCAGTTCTTC
>TRBJ2-1|TRBD2|.|TRBV9
CASSGGLAGGYEQFF
TGTGCCAGCAGCGGAGGACTAGCGGGGGGGTATGAGCAGTTCTTC
>TRBJ1-3|.|.|TRBV7-6
CASSLPGAGNTIYF
TGTGCCAGCAGCTTACCGGGGGCAGGAAACACCATATATTTT
>TRBJ2-2|.|.|TRBV9
CASSVATKNTGELFF
TGTGCCAGCAGCGTAGCAACCAAGAACACCGGGGAGCTGTTTTTT
>TRBJ2-7|TRBD1|.|TRBV5-6
CASSWGQGAEQYF
TGTGCCAGCAGCTGGGGACAGGGGGCCGAGCAGTACTTC
>TRBJ2-1|.|.|TRBV29-1
CSGRGGDEQFF
TGCAGCGGCCGAGGGGGGGACGAGCAGTTCTTC
>TRBJ2-2|.|.|TRBV29-1
CSVDGQSNTGELFF
TGCAGCGTTGACGGACAGTCGAACACCGGGGAGCTGTTTTTT
>TRBJ2-5|.|.|TRBV7-2
CASSRTSKETQYF
TGTGCCAGCAGCCGAACTAGCAAAGAGACCCAGTACTTC